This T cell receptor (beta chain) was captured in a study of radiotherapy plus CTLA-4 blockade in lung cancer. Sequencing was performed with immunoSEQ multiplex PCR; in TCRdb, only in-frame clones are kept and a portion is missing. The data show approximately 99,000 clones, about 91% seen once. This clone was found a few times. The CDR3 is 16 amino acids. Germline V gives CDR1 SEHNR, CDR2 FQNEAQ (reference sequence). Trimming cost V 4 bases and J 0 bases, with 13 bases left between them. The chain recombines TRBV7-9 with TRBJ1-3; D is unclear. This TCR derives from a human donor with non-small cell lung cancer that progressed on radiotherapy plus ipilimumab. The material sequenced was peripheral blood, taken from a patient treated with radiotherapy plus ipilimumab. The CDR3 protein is CASSYDDRSSGNTIYF. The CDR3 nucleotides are TGTGCCAGCAGCTACGACGACCGGAGCTCTGGAAACACCATATATTTT.